The rows below give T cell receptor beta chains drawn from one sample of a study of blood T cell repertoires in COVID-19. Repertoires were generated with immunoSEQ multiplex PCR, while TCRdb's copy carries only in-frame clones and drops some. Found here are some 86,000 clones, 85% of them singletons; the top ten hold 14%. Sequencing was carried out using peripheral blood. Receptor source: a woman between 65 and 79 years old with acute or convalescent COVID-19. CDR3s include the opening cysteine and the closing phenylalanine or tryptophan. D genes are given only for firm matches. Clone size is shown for a subset of rows, as once, few, many or a class of expanded clone.

. | TRBD1 | TRBJ1-2 | TRBV4-1 | TGCGCCAGCGGACAGGGGGCGAGTGGCTACACCTTC | CASGQGASGYTF
. | TRBD2 | TRBJ2-3 | TRBV10-2 | TGCGCCAGCAGTGAGCTGCGACTAGCCCTCACAGATACGCAGTATTTT | CASSELRLALTDTQYF
. | . | TRBJ2-5 | TRBV28 | TGTGCCAGCAGGCCAGGGCCAGAAGAGACCCAGTACTTC | CASRPGPEETQYF
. | TRBD2 | TRBJ2-5 | TRBV24-1 | TGTGCCACCAGTAGCGGGATGGGAGAGACCCAGTACTTC | CATSSGMGETQYF
. | TRBD1 | TRBJ1-4 | TRBV7-2 | TGTGCCAGCAGCTACCAGGGGGTTGCAACTAATGAAAAACTGTTTTTT | CASSYQGVATNEKLFF
. | TRBD1 | TRBJ2-5 | TRBV23-1 | TGCGCCAGCAGTCAATCCGGGACAGGGGATTCAGGGTCCCAAGAGACCCAGTACTTC | CASSQSGTGDSGSQETQYF
few | TRBD2 | TRBJ2-1 | TRBV9 | TGTGCCAGCAGCCCGACTAGCGGGTTCTACAATGAGCAGTTCTTC | CASSPTSGFYNEQFF
. | TRBD1 | TRBJ1-2 | TRBV13 | TGTGCCAGCAGCTTAGACAGGGGCTATGGCTACACCTTC | CASSLDRGYGYTF
. | TRBD2 | TRBJ2-1 | TRBV28 | TGTGCCAGCGGCTTGGGGGGGGCCTACAATGAGCAGTTCTTC | CASGLGGAYNEQFF
once | . | TRBJ1-1 | TRBV3-1/TRBV3-2 | TGTGCCAGCAGCCAAGAATTTGGACAGAGCAACACTGAAGCTTTCTTT | CASSQEFGQSNTEAFF
. | TRBD1 | TRBJ2-3 | TRBV19 | TGTGCCAGTAGTCCCAACCGGGACAGAGGGGATACGCAGTATTTT | CASSPNRDRGDTQYF
. | . | TRBJ2-5 | TRBV5-1 | TGCGCCAGCAGCTTGAACTCCCAAGAGACCCAGTACTTC | CASSLNSQETQYF
. | TRBD1 | TRBJ2-5 | TRBV11-1 | TGTGCCAGCAGCCCGAGGGGGCAGTTTTCGGAGACCCAGTACTTC | CASSPRGQFSETQYF
. | . | TRBJ2-2 | TRBV12-3/TRBV12-4 | TGTGCCAGCAGTCATGCCGGGACAATGTTTTTT | CASSHAGTMFF
. | . | TRBJ2-1 | TRBV10-1 | TGCGCCAGCAGTGAGTCGGCTTCTTACTCCTACAATGAGCAGTTCTTC | CASSESASYSYNEQFF
. | . | TRBJ1-1 | TRBV18 | TGTGCCAGCTCACCTCAAACAAGGCAACAGGGTCCTGAAGCTTTCTTT | CASSPQTRQQGPEAFF
. | . | TRBJ2-3 | TRBV10-3 | TGTGCCATCAGTGATAGGTTGGACATAAGCACAGATACGCAGTATTTT | CAISDRLDISTDTQYF
. | . | TRBJ2-3 | TRBV6-5 | TGTGCCAGCAGTTACTCATCTAGCCTTAACACAGATACGCAGTATTTT | CASSYSSSLNTDTQYF
. | TRBD2 | TRBJ2-1 | TRBV18 | TGTGCCAGCTCACGCAGCGGGGGGCCCTTGGATGAGCAGTTCTTC | CASSRSGGPLDEQFF
once | TRBD2 | TRBJ2-1 | TRBV5-1 | TGCGCCAGCAGCTCAATCGGGACTAGCGGGAGGGCAGGAAGGAATGAGCAGTTCTTC | CASSSIGTSGRAGRNEQFF
. | TRBD1 | TRBJ1-2 | TRBV4-1 | TGCGCCAGCAGCTACCGGGACAGGGGTTTGGGCTACACCTTC | CASSYRDRGLGYTF
. | . | TRBJ2-3 | TRBV3-1/TRBV3-2 | TGTGCCAGCAGTCCCACTCGCGATACGCAGTATTTT | CASSPTRDTQYF
. | TRBD2 | TRBJ2-5 | TRBV5-4 | TGTGCCAGCAGCCAGATGGGACCCGGGCGGGAGGAGACCCAGTACTTC | CASSQMGPGREETQYF
few | . | TRBJ1-1 | TRBV7-9 | TGTGCCAGCAGCACACAGGGTTTCTCTGAAGCTTTCTTT | CASSTQGFSEAFF
. | . | TRBJ1-6 | TRBV5-4 | TGTGCCAGCAGCCTCGATAGAGGGTCCTCACCCCTCCACTTT | CASSLDRGSSPLHF
. | TRBD2 | TRBJ2-2 | TRBV4-2 | TGTGCCAGCAGCTCCCCGCTTAGCGGGGGTTCCCCCGGGGAGCTGTTTTTT | CASSSPLSGGSPGELFF
. | . | TRBJ1-6 | TRBV11-2 | TGTGCCAGCAGCCTAACCCCTGAGGGCAATTCACCCCTCCACTTT | CASSLTPEGNSPLHF
. | TRBD2 | TRBJ2-1 | TRBV7-6 | TGTGCCAGCAGCCCCGGTCCCCTAGCGGGAGCCTACAATGAGCAGTTCTTC | CASSPGPLAGAYNEQFF
once | TRBD1 | TRBJ1-2 | TRBV19 | TGTGCCAGTAGTATCGACAGGGCTTACACCTTC | CASSIDRAYTF
once | TRBD1 | TRBJ2-1 | TRBV5-1 | TGCGCCAGCAGCTTAGGTCAGGGGGCAATGAATGAGCAGTTCTTC | CASSLGQGAMNEQFF
few | . | TRBJ1-5 | TRBV7-9 | TGTGCCAGCAGCTTAATGGGAGGCAGCAATCAGCCCCAGCATTTT | CASSLMGGSNQPQHF
. | TRBD2 | TRBJ2-3 | TRBV15 | TGTGCCACCAGCAGAGATCGGGCTAGCGGTTCCACAGATACGCAGTATTTT | CATSRDRASGSTDTQYF
. | . | TRBJ2-3 | TRBV10-1 | TGCGCCAGCACATCCGGGGAGACAGATACGCAGTATTTT | CASTSGETDTQYF
. | . | TRBJ1-3 | TRBV5-1 | TGCGCCAGCAGCCCCGACACCCTTCCTGGAAACACCATATATTTT | CASSPDTLPGNTIYF
. | . | TRBJ2-1 | TRBV9 | TGTGCCAGCAGCGTAGGGGACTTTGCGGGGAATGAGCAGTTCTTC | CASSVGDFAGNEQFF
. | . | TRBJ1-6 | TRBV11-3 | TGTGCCAGCAGCTTAAACGGCTTTTGGGGGCTTAATTCACCCCTCCACTTT | CASSLNGFWGLNSPLHF
. | TRBD1 | TRBJ1-5 | TRBV2 | TGTGCCAGCAGCCGGGAGGGACAGGGGAGCAATCAGCCCCAGCATTTT | CASSREGQGSNQPQHF
. | TRBD2 | TRBJ2-3 | TRBV5-4 | TGTGCCAGCAGCTTGGACCTAGCGGAAACAGATACGCAGTATTTT | CASSLDLAETDTQYF
once | . | TRBJ2-1 | TRBV2 | TGTGCCAGCAGTAGGAGACAGACAAACCAAGCCTCCTACAATGAGCAGTTCTTC | CASSRRQTNQASYNEQFF
. | . | TRBJ1-3 | TRBV12-5 | TGTGCTAGTGGTGCGGGGGCGGACACCATATATTTT | CASGAGADTIYF
. | . | TRBJ2-5 | TRBV19 | TGTGCCAGTTCCCCTGGACGGGGAAGCTTTGGAGAGACCCAGTACTTC | CASSPGRGSFGETQYF
. | TRBD1 | TRBJ2-5 | TRBV18 | TGTGCCAGCTCACCATGGGACAGGGTGGAGGAGACCCAGTACTTC | CASSPWDRVEETQYF
. | . | TRBJ2-3 | TRBV6-5 | TGTGCCAGCAGCGTTATCAGCACAGATACGCAGTATTTT | CASSVISTDTQYF
. | . | TRBJ2-3 | TRBV24-1 | TGTGCCACCAGTGACCCTCCCCCGGCAGATACGCAGTATTTT | CATSDPPPADTQYF
. | TRBD2 | TRBJ2-3 | TRBV11-3 | TGTGCCAGCAGCCCGTGGACTAGCGGGGGGGAGCCTTTGCCGCAGTATTTT | CASSPWTSGGEPLPQYF
. | . | TRBJ1-1 | TRBV6-2/TRBV6-3 | TGTGCCAGCAGCGAACTAAAGCACACTGAAGCTTTCTTT | CASSELKHTEAFF
. | . | TRBJ1-5 | TRBV30 | TGTGCCTGGAGTGTAGCGAATCAGCCCCAGCATTTT | CAWSVANQPQHF
. | . | TRBJ1-1 | TRBV3-1/TRBV3-2 | TGTGCCAGCAGCCAAGTGCAGGGTGAGGCTTTCTTT | CASSQVQGEAFF
. | . | TRBJ2-5 | TRBV5-5 | TGTGCCAGCAGGGGGGGACAGACGTACCAAGAGACCCAGTACTTC | CASRGGQTYQETQYF
once | . | TRBJ1-1 | TRBV11-3 | TGTGCCAGCAGCTTGTATGGGGGACTAAACACTGAAGCTTTCTTT | CASSLYGGLNTEAFF
. | . | TRBJ2-5 | TRBV10-1 | TGCGCCAGCAGTGAGGGACTTGAAGAGACCCAGTACTTC | CASSEGLEETQYF
. | TRBD1 | TRBJ2-1 | TRBV27 | TGTGCCAGCAGTCTAAGGACAGGGGGGGGAAATGAGCAGTTCTTC | CASSLRTGGGNEQFF
. | . | TRBJ1-5 | TRBV5-4 | TGTGCCAGCAGCTTGGGGGGGGACAGCAATCAGCCCCAGCATTTT | CASSLGGDSNQPQHF
. | . | TRBJ1-5 | TRBV11-2 | TGTGCCAGCAGCTTATCGGGGGGTAGCAATCAGCCCCAGCATTTT | CASSLSGGSNQPQHF